This is a list of T cell receptor beta chains from one sample in a study of technical replicates of blood from a few donors. Sequencing used immunoSEQ multiplex PCR; TCRdb keeps in-frame clones, though not all of them. The sample lists about 53,000 clones, around 83% occurring once. The material sequenced was PBMCs. The receptors were sampled from a human donor in good health. Some clones in this sample may be carry-over from other donors' samples. Each CDR3 is given without its conserved first and last residue. D genes are given only for firm matches. Only part of the rows carry a size: once, few, many, or a class if the clone is expanded.

cdr3_aa clone_size v_call d_call
ASSILAGLSYEQY few TRBV6-5 TRBD2
ASSAYRVGNEKLF - TRBV27 -
ASSPSHGGTQY - TRBV18 -
ASSGRTSESYEQY few TRBV6-1 TRBD2
ASSQSGASSYEQY once TRBV6-5 TRBD2
ASSAGETEAF - TRBV9 -
ASSFAGTNTGELF - TRBV7-2 -
ASSLRADRGQQDGELF - TRBV5-1 TRBD1
ASSRPAGGPGELF - TRBV19 TRBD2
ASSLQRDRAE - TRBV28 TRBD1
ASREDRDTQY - TRBV5-1 -
ASSSRGGLDTQY - TRBV7-2 TRBD2
ASSAQGVSGNTIY - TRBV9 -
ATTTGMNTEAF few TRBV2 TRBD1
ASSARDRDNSPLH - TRBV7-2 TRBD1
ASSIDAPSAGADTQY - TRBV19 -
ASSYSGTATYEQY few TRBV27 TRBD1
AIRGSTEAF - TRBV10-3 -
AISEWGEGTTKNIQY - TRBV10-3 TRBD2
ASTLGRAYGYT once TRBV6-5 -
ASSQVLAGFYNEQF - TRBV4-3 TRBD2
ASRTGSSNQPQH - TRBV7-2 TRBD1
ASKGDRGQHSPLH - TRBV6-1 TRBD1
ASSVGTDSYEQY once TRBV6-1 TRBD1
ASSVGTQGTRTEAF - TRBV9 -
ASSPGTGGEETQY - TRBV5-1 TRBD1
ASSLGQDNEQF - TRBV5-1 -
ASSPRLAGFYEQY - TRBV7-6 TRBD2
ATQDRAIMVNEQF - TRBV6-1 TRBD1
ASSEQEGAQPQH - TRBV6-4 -
ASRQTGRWGYT - TRBV6-5 -
ASTNPTGVRNYGYT - TRBV28 -